This TCR beta chain was sequenced in a study of blood T cell repertoires in COVID-19. At the level of the study: Nucleic acid was either cDNA or gDNA, and it came from T cells, B-cell-depleted T cells, or PBMCs.

Germline loops: CDR1 MNHEY, CDR2 SVGEGT. The V gene lost 2 bases and the J gene lost 0 bases, with 14 bases spanning the gap. The CDR3 runs 16 residues. TCRdb's copy holds only in-frame clones and misses some; the assay was immunoSEQ multiplex PCR. The sample includes about 200,000 clones, roughly nine tenths of them seen just once. Sequenced sample: peripheral blood. This TCR was sampled from a woman aged 45 to 65 with acute or convalescent COVID-19. The rearrangement uses TRBV6-2 or TRBV6-3 and TRBJ2-7; D not certain. CDR3 DNA sequence: TGTGCCAGCAGTTACCCCCGGGTTTTAAGCTCCTACGAGCAGTACTTC. Protein product: CASSYPRVLSSYEQYF.